These T cell receptor beta chains were read from a single sample in a study of regulatory T cells in long-lasting Graves disease. MiXCR was run by TCRdb on the multiplex PCR reads, yielding one entry per CDR3 protein. The sample records under 500,000 distinct CDR3 sequences, around 20% being singletons. Sequencing used peripheral blood mononuclear cells (PBMCs), obtained when the disease was refractory, from a patient treated with antithyroid drugs. These TCRs come from a female donor with Graves disease. Each CDR3 is given with its conserved first and last residue. The D gene is left open where the match is weak. For some rows the clone size is stated as once, few or many, or as a class when expanded; others skip it.

clone_size,v_call,j_call,d_call,cdr3_nt,cdr3_aa
many,TRBV7-9,TRBJ2-7,TRBD1,TGTGCCAGCAGCGAACAGGGGGCCACCTACGAGCAGTACTTC,CASSEQGATYEQYF
few,TRBV27,TRBJ1-2,TRBD1,TGTGCCAGCAGTTTTTTACCGGACAGGGGCGATGGCTACACCTTC,CASSFLPDRGDGYTF
.,TRBV29-1,TRBJ2-2,.,TGCGGCGCCATCCGGATAGGTAACACCGGGGAGCTGTTTTTT,CGAIRIGNTGELFF
.,TRBV7-8,TRBJ2-7,TRBD2,TGTGCCAGCAGCTTGGACAGTCTAACTAGCGGGAGGTCATACGAGCAGTACTTC,CASSLDSLTSGRSYEQYF
.,TRBV19,TRBJ1-1,.,TGTGCCAGTAGGGGGTCGAGCACTGAAGCTTTCTTT,CASRGSSTEAFF
few,TRBV10-3,TRBJ2-1,.,TGTGCCATCAGTGAGCCCGGGGCAGAGAGCAATGAGCAGTTCTTC,CAISEPGAESNEQFF
.,TRBV19,TRBJ2-2,TRBD2,TGTGCCAGTAGTATAGAGGGACCGGGACTAGCGCAAACCGGGGAGCCGTTTTTT,CASSIEGPGLAQTGEPFF
.,TRBV5-5,TRBJ2-5,.,TGTGCCAGCAGCCGGGACATCCAAGAGACCCAGTACTTC,CASSRDIQETQYF
many,TRBV7-3,TRBJ1-2,TRBD1,TGTGCCAGCAGCCCACACGCAACGACAGGGCCCTATGGCTACACCTTC,CASSPHATTGPYGYTF
many,TRBV29-1,TRBJ2-7,TRBD1,TGCAGCGTGGGGGACAGATCCTACGAGCAGTACTTC,CSVGDRSYEQYF
few,TRBV28,TRBJ1-1,.,TGTGCCAGCAGTTTATTTGGCAAGACTGAAGCTTTCTTT,CASSLFGKTEAFF
.,TRBV7-2,TRBJ2-5,TRBD1,TGTGCCAGCAGCGACCGGGACAGGGAAGAGACCCAGTACTTC,CASSDRDREETQYF
few,TRBV28,TRBJ2-3,.,TGTGCCAGCAGCCGGGACACGATGAACACAGATACGCAGTATTTT,CASSRDTMNTDTQYF
many,TRBV5-1,TRBJ2-2,.,TGCGCCAGCAGCACGGCGAGGGGGGCGAACACCGGGGAGCTGTTTTTT,CASSTARGANTGELFF
.,TRBV10-3,TRBJ2-4,.,TGTGCCATCAGTGACGGGCAGCAAAACATTCAGTACTTC,CAISDGQQNIQYF
few,TRBV5-1,TRBJ1-2,.,TGCGCCAGCAGCGTGTTCTCAGACAGCAAGGGGACTAACTATGGCTACACCTTC,CASSVFSDSKGTNYGYTF
.,TRBV25-1,TRBJ2-7,.,TGTGCCAGCAGTGTAAGGAGATACGAGCAGGACTTC,CASSVRRYEQDF
.,TRBV6-2/TRBV6-3,TRBJ2-5,.,TGTGCCAGCAGTTACCCGGGACTGGCAGAGACCCAGTACTTC,CASSYPGLAETQYF
few,TRBV3-1,TRBJ2-7,TRBD2,TGTGCCAGCAGCCAAGATTTAGCGGGAGTCTCCTACGAGCAGTACTTC,CASSQDLAGVSYEQYF
many,TRBV20-1,TRBJ2-5,.,TGCAGTGCTATCCCGGGACACCAAGAGGAGACCCAGTACTTC,CSAIPGHQEETQYF
few,TRBV3-1,TRBJ2-2,.,TGTGCCAGCAGCCCCGGGATTTACACCGGGGAGCTGTTTTTT,CASSPGIYTGELFF
few,TRBV13,TRBJ2-7,.,TGTGCCAGCAGCCCCCGACAGGGAGGAATCTACGAGCAGTACTTC,CASSPRQGGIYEQYF
.,TRBV6-1,TRBJ2-3,TRBD1,TGTGCCAGCAGAAGACAGGGGGTAGGAGATACGCAGTATTTT,CASRRQGVGDTQYF
many,TRBV29-1,TRBJ1-2,.,TGCAGCGGAACGGACGGGAACTATGGCTACACCTTC,CSGTDGNYGYTF
many,TRBV2,TRBJ1-6,.,TGTGCCAGCAGTGATAGCGGCCCCAACCTTAATTCACCCCTCCACTTT,CASSDSGPNLNSPLHF
.,TRBV28,TRBJ2-3,.,TGTGCCAGCAGTTTAGGGCAGGGAATCGGTTATACAGATACGCAGTATTTT,CASSLGQGIGYTDTQYF
few,TRBV20-1,TRBJ2-4,TRBD2,TGCAGTGCCCGCGGGGGGTCTGGAGACATTCAGTACTTC,CSARGGSGDIQYF
once,TRBV20-1,TRBJ1-1,.,TGCAGTGTAACGACCGAGAGTGACACTGAAGCTTTCTTT,CSVTTESDTEAFF